Listed below are T cell receptor beta chains from one sample, sequenced in a study of shared clonotypes between healthy human individuals. Sequencing used immunoSEQ multiplex PCR; TCRdb keeps in-frame clones, though not all of them. The profile shows under 600,000 clones, around 78% of them singletons. Sequenced: PBMCs. The receptors shown here come from a woman in her thirties or forties in good health. Some clones in this sample may be carry-over from other donors' samples. The CDR3 runs from the conserved cysteine through the conserved F or W. The D gene is left open where the match is weak. Clone size is not always given. Where it is, it says once, few, many or a class for expanded clones.

len | d_gene | j_gene | v_gene | abundance | CDR3nt | CDR3aa
21 | TRBD2 | TRBJ2-1 | TRBV28 | NA | TGTGCCAGCAGTTTTAGATGGACTAGCGGGAGGGCGAAACTCTCCTACAATGAGCAGTTCTTC | CASSFRWTSGRAKLSYNEQFF
14 | NA | TRBJ2-5 | TRBV6-5 | once | TGTGCCAGCAGATGGACACTGTACCAAGAGACCCAGTACTTC | CASRWTLYQETQYF
16 | TRBD1 | TRBJ1-6 | TRBV28 | NA | TGTGCCAGCAGTCTAACAGGGGGCGACTGGGCCTCACCCCTCCACTTT | CASSLTGGDWASPLHF
14 | NA | TRBJ2-7 | TRBV30 | NA | TGTGCCTGGAGTGTACTCGGCGGTTCCTACGAGCAGTACTTC | CAWSVLGGSYEQYF
14 | TRBD1 | TRBJ2-7 | TRBV5-4 | NA | TGTGCCAGCAGTTTTGGACAGGGTTCCTACGAGCAGTACTTC | CASSFGQGSYEQYF
14 | TRBD1 | TRBJ2-5 | TRBV5-1 | NA | TGCGCCAGCAGTTCCGGGACAGGGGTGGAGACCCAGTACTTC | CASSSGTGVETQYF
15 | TRBD2 | TRBJ2-7 | TRBV11-2 | NA | TGTGCCAGCAGCTTGACTAGCGGGAGGGCCTACGAGCAGTACTTC | CASSLTSGRAYEQYF
18 | TRBD2 | TRBJ2-7 | TRBV28 | once | TGTGCCAGCAGTTTATGGACTAGCGGGAGGGCAGGGGCCTACGAGCAGTACTTC | CASSLWTSGRAGAYEQYF
15 | TRBD2 | TRBJ2-3 | TRBV5-1 | NA | TGCGCCAGCAGCAAGGGACTAGCGACCACAGATACGCAGTATTTT | CASSKGLATTDTQYF
14 | NA | TRBJ2-3 | TRBV25-1 | NA | TGTGCCAGCAGTGACGCTCGGTCTTCAGATACGCAGTATTTT | CASSDARSSDTQYF
13 | NA | TRBJ2-5 | TRBV11-2 | NA | TGTGCCAGCAGCTTAATATTCCAAGAGACCCAGTACTTC | CASSLIFQETQYF
14 | NA | TRBJ2-7 | TRBV28 | NA | TGTGCCAGCAGCTCTGTCCGGGGGAGCTACGAGCAGTACTTC | CASSSVRGSYEQYF
14 | TRBD2 | TRBJ2-7 | TRBV25-1 | once | TGTGCCAGCAGTGCGGGACTAGCCCCCTACGAGCAGTACTTC | CASSAGLAPYEQYF
16 | NA | TRBJ2-2 | TRBV5-1 | NA | TGCGCCAGCAGCCCAGGACGGATTTCGAACACCGGGGAGCTGTTTTTT | CASSPGRISNTGELFF
15 | NA | TRBJ2-7 | TRBV4-2 | NA | TGTGCCAGCAGCCAAGATTGGGCAGGGTCCTACGAGCAGTACTTC | CASSQDWAGSYEQYF
17 | NA | TRBJ2-7 | TRBV7-9 | NA | TGTGCCAGCAGCTTGGGGAAACCGGAACCTTACTCCTACGAGCAGTACTTC | CASSLGKPEPYSYEQYF
15 | TRBD1 | TRBJ2-2 | TRBV28 | NA | TGTGCCAGCACCTGGGGGACAGGGATCACCGGGGAGCTGTTTTTT | CASTWGTGITGELFF
14 | NA | TRBJ1-1 | TRBV6-5 | NA | TGTGCCAGCAGTTATGGGGGGGAGAACACTGAAGCTTTCTTT | CASSYGGENTEAFF